The T cell receptor (beta chain) under discussion was sequenced for a study of identical twins. A few counts support this clonotype. TCRdb analysed the 5' RACE reads with MiXCR anew, one entry per CDR3 protein. Of some 760,000 distinct CDR3 sequences listed, 15% to 20% are singletons. V lost 0 bases and J 1 base, leaving 7 bases between the germline ends. CDR1 is SGHRS, CDR2 YFSETQ, per germline. CDR3 length: 14 residues. These data were also filed under a second study, of T cells expressing NK-cell markers. That source reports: In several experiments, an anti-gamma-delta TCR antibody restricted sorting to alpha-beta TCR T cells. The CD3+CD56-NKG2C+ fraction of a handful of donors was likewise dominated by these clonotypes.

The clonotype was recovered from a young woman in good health. The rearrangement uses TRBV5-1 and TRBJ2-5; a weak D match, TRBD2 (5 bases). Source material: PBMCs. CDR3 loop: CASSLELAQETQYF. In DNA form, the CDR3 reads TGCGCCAGCAGCTTGGAGCTAGCCCAAGAGACCCAGTACTTC.